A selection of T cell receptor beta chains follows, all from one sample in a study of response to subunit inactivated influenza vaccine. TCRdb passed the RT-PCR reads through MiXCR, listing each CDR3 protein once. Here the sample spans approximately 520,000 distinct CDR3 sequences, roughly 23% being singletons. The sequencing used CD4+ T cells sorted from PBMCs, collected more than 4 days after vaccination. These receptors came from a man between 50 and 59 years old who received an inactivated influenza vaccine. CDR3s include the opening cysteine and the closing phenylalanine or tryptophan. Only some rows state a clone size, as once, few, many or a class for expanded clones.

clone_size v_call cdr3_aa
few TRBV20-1 CSARRLAEGGNEQFF
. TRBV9 CASSVATRDPIAGANVLTF
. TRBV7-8 CASSLVASGSSYNEQFF
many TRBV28 CASSLAGPSYNEQFF
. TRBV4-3 CASSQARTSFNEQFF
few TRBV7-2 CASSSGQGGAFF
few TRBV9 CASSAHSGSGYWDNEQFF
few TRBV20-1 CSALNGGGNQPQHF
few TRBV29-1 CSVDTGRNTEAFF
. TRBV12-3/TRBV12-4 CASSSIGGQPQHF
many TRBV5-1 CASSLAEGSNTEAFF
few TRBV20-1 CSARGTFSPGDTF
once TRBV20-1 CSADSGKGYEQYF
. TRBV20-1 CSARATSGTDTQYF
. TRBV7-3 CASNPSGRATGELFF
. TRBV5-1 CASKSTSSYNEQFF
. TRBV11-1 CASSLQGGGPPRRETQYF
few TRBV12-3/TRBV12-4 CASSSVGGKTQYF
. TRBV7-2 CASSLFGIQYF
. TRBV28 CASSNTGLAGVRSWRNEQFF
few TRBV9 CASSVGAETYEQYF
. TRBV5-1 CASSLSASGRGRETQYF
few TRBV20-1 CSAHQGGGQPQHF
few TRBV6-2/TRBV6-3 CASIVALGQENTEAFF
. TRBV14 CASSPLGGGGLTDTQYF
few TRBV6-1 CASRRQGSNQPQHF
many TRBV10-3 CASKPGQGDEQFF
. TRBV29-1 CSVARGGSTDTQYF
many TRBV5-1 CASSSTGSNYGYTF
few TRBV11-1 CASSKGLAGVSGGTDTQYF
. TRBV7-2 CASSLVGGYGYTF
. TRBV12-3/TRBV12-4 CASSPTINSPLHF
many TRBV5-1 CASSSGAGANVLTF
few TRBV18 CASSPPAGRSYEQYF
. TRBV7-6 CASSQGLRGAQFF
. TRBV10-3 CAIRAGWGSSGELFF
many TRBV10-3 CAVLPMGGETQYF
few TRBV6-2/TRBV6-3 CASSYNFQASSYEQYF
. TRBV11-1 CASSQKGLAGNEQFF
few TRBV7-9 CASSVAGGRVYEQYF
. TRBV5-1 CASSLNSGQGAFGELFF
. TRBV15 CATRSGSSRGNEQFF
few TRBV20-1 CRGASGSNEQFF
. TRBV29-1 CSVDSLAGAEETQYF
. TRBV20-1 CSASFSGQGSSPLHF
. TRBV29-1 CSVERGGGNEQFF
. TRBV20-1 CSAHSGLAGVKDTQYF
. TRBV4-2 CASSQVPGLQINIQYF
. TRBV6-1 CASQDRYNSPLHF
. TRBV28 CASGGRAYNEQFF
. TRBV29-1 CSVSSLGARGGETQYF
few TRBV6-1 CASTSGTGSYEQYF
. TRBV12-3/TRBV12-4 CASSTPTGLTGELFF